This TCR beta chain stems from a study of T cell responses to AZD1222 COVID-19 vaccine. This table comes from immunoSEQ multiplex PCR, and its TCRdb copy is limited to in-frame clones, with some not included. The repertoire holds roughly 140,000 clones, with around 90% as singletons. Study results and caveats: Compared with day 0, the breadth and depth of the Spike-specific TCR repertoire rose significantly after two doses of AZD1222.

V lost 8 bases, J lost 7 bases, and 18 bases lay in between. This CDR3 spans 13 amino acids. CDR1 is LNHDA, CDR2 SQIVND, per germline (reference sequence). A remark on this clone: What it binds is unknown.

J is TRBJ2-7 and V is TRBV19; D remains ambiguous. The material was peripheral blood, obtained 28 days after the second AZD1222 dose. The receptor's source is an adult who received the AZD1222 COVID-19 vaccine. The CDR3 spells CASRWSPNEEQYF. As DNA, the CDR3 is TGTGCCAGTCGTTGGAGCCCCAATGAGGAGCAGTACTTC.